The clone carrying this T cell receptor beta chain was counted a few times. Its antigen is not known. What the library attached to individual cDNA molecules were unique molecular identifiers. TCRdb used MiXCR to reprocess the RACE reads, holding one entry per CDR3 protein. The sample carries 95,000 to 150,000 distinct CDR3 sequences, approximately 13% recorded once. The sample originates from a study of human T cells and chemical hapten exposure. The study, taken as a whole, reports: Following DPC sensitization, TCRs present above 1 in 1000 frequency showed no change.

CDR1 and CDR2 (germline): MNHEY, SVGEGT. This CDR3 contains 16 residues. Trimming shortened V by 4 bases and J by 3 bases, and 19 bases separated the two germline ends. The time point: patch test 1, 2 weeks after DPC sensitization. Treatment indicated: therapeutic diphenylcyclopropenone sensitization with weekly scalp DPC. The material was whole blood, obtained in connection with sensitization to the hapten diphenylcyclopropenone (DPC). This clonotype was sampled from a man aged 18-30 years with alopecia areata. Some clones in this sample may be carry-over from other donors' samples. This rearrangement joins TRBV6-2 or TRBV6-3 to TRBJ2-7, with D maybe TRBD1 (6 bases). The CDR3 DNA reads TGTGCCAGCAGTTTCCGGACAGATATGAATTTCTACGAGCAGTACGTC. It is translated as CASSFRTDMNFYEQYV.